This T cell receptor beta chain derives from a study of cytomegalovirus exposure and HLA in healthy donors. Study at large: Among the roughly 380 donors who were genotyped, approximately 84% fell in the genetic ancestry cluster that is associated with self-reported Caucasian donors. Study-wide points: Altogether, about 160 TCR beta chains were recorded as cytomegalovirus-associated.

Germline values: CDR1 MNHNY, CDR2 SVGAGI (reference sequence). V was trimmed by 1 base and J by 5 bases, leaving 9 bases between them. This CDR3 has 13 residues. The PCR was carried out with 60 Vbeta primers and 13 Jbeta primers. The data were produced by immunoSEQ multiplex PCR, yet TCRdb's version contains in-frame clones alone and is incomplete. The table has 160,000 or so clones, roughly 85% seen once; the top ten hold under 2.5%. Comment on this clone: The antigen remains unidentified.

This sequence joins TRBV6-6 and TRBJ2-7; tentatively, D is TRBD1 (6 bases). This receptor was taken from a man aged 40-49 years in good health and CMV-seronegative. The sequencing input was PBMCs. The CDR3 sequence is CASSYLQGHEQYF. CDR3 DNA: TGTGCCAGCAGTTACTTACAGGGCCACGAGCAGTACTTC.